Each of the 13 T cell receptor beta chains below was sequenced from the same sample in a study of beta chain features in type 1 diabetes (dated by TCRdb to between 2018 and 2020). Library method: the immunoSEQ multiplex PCR assay. The entire amount of isolated RNA was reverse transcribed using the High Capacity cDNA Reverse Transcription Kit, so the sequenced TCRB transcripts were expressed ones. This is the immuneACCESS table as TCRdb keeps it, with only in-frame sequences that have V and J called. A part of the clones is gone; compared with another copy, unresolved V genes explain less than half, and the rest is unexplained. A total of 250,000 to 300,000 clones appear in this sample, over 11% of them only once. The ten largest clonotypes hold around 0.016% of the sample. Overall study results and their limits: In all four CD4+ subsets, TCRB CDR3 length was moderately but significantly shorter in type 1 diabetes patients.

The antigens for these receptors are not known. The specimen sequenced was naive CD4+ T cells from blood. The cell subset or site label on this specimen signifies: true naive CD4+ T cells. The receptor set was obtained from a man aged 25 to 40 with type 1 diabetes.

This chain connects TRBV10-3 to TRBJ2-3; TRBD2 matches at 10 bases. The CDR3 is 13 residues long. The ends lost 10 bases at V and 5 bases at J; junction bases unmatched: 6. Germline V gene data show CDR1 as ENHRY and CDR2 as SYGVKD. Written as DNA, the CDR3 is TGTGCCACTATGACTAGCGGGCGAGATACGCAGTATTTT. This sequence encodes CATMTSGRDTQYF.

The chain carries TRBV6-5 and TRBJ2-1; TRBD2 matches at 11 bases. The ends lost 2 bases at V and 4 bases at J; junction bases unmatched: 4. The CDR3 runs to 16 residues. Germline V gene lookup returns CDR1 MNHEY and CDR2 SVGAGI. CDR3 sequence: CASSYVAGGGYNEQFF. Here the CDR3 DNA reads TGTGCCAGCAGTTACGTAGCGGGAGGGGGTTACAATGAGCAGTTCTTC.

The chain recombines TRBV7-3 with TRBJ2-6; 10 bases line up with TRBD2. The CDR3 loop spans 16 amino acids. Trimming took 5 bases from V and 3 from J; bases not matched to a gene: 4. Germline CDR1 is SGHTA and CDR2 is FQGTGA. CDR3 DNA: TGTGCCAGCAGCCCTTGGACTAGCGGTGGGGCCAACGTCCTGACTTTC. It translates to CASSPWTSGGANVLTF.

Details on this clone: The identical CDR3 is also encoded by other nucleotide sequences in the sample. This chain connects TRBV28 to TRBJ2-7; perhaps TRBD2 as D (6 bases). Trimming took 3 bases from V and 3 from J, leaving 6 bases between them. CDR3 length: 12 residues. CDR1 is MDHEN and CDR2 is SYDVKM in the germline V gene. CDR3 in DNA: TGTGCCAGCAGTTTGGGGGGCTACGAGCAGTACTTC. Its protein is CASSLGGYEQYF.

The chain couples TRBV7-9 to TRBJ2-7; 7 bases are a match to TRBD1. CDR1 and CDR2 from the germline V gene are SEHNR and FQNEAQ (reference sequence). CDR3 size: 16 residues. The V gene end was trimmed by 7 bases and the J gene end by 2 bases; junction bases not matched to a gene: 14. In DNA, the CDR3 is TGTGCCAGCACCCCGACAGGGAACCTCAAAGCCTACGAGCAGTACTTC. Amino acids: CASTPTGNLKAYEQYF.

This sequence joins TRBV28 and TRBJ2-7, with D possibly matching TRBD2 (5 bases). V lost 10 bases and J 0 bases, leaving 13 bases between the germline ends. Germline CDR1 MDHEN, CDR2 SYDVKM. This CDR3 is 13 amino acids long. CDR3 sequence (DNA): TGTGCCACCACGCCGGGGAGCTCCTACGAGCAGTACTTC. Encoded protein: CATTPGSSYEQYF.

The chain employs TRBV5-1 and TRBJ2-5; the match to TRBD2 covers 8 bases. Germline V gene lookup returns CDR1 SGHRS and CDR2 YFSETQ. The trim removed 2 bases at V and 5 bases at J, leaving 8 bases unmatched. This CDR3 contains 15 residues. The CDR3 region has the DNA TGCGCCAGCAGCTTAGGAGCGGGAGCAGGGGAGACCCAGTACTTC. Translating it yields CASSLGAGAGETQYF.

This clone was seen only a few times. The gene calls are TRBV7-3 and TRBJ2-1; 8 bases line up with TRBD2. Losses at the gene ends were 2 bases for V and 10 bases for J; bases not matched to a gene: 10. The CDR3 consists of 15 residues. CDR1 is SGHTA and CDR2 is FQGTGA in the germline V gene. CDR3 in amino acids: CASSLGSSGIREQFF. The CDR3 region has the DNA TGTGCCAGCAGCTTAGGCAGTAGCGGGATTCGGGAGCAGTTCTTC.

This clone was recorded a few times. The J gene is TRBJ2-1, the V gene TRBV7-9, with a possible D match to TRBD2 (6 bases). This CDR3 has 13 residues. V lost 7 bases, J lost 9 bases, and 16 bases lay in between. Germline CDR1 SEHNR, CDR2 FQNEAQ (reference sequence). This CDR3 is CASIRGEEGEQFF. CDR3 nucleotide sequence: TGTGCCAGCATTCGGGGAGAGGAGGGTGAGCAGTTCTTC.

This clone has a handful of counts. The CDR3 protein is CASSLGLASNEQYF. CDR3 bases: TGTGCCAGCAGCTTGGGACTAGCTTCGAACGAGCAGTACTTC. This rearrangement joins TRBV7-3 to TRBJ2-7; 9 positions match TRBD2. The CDR3 runs to 14 residues. CDR1 and CDR2 (germline): SGHTA, FQGTGA. Losses at the gene ends were 3 bases for V and 5 bases for J; bases not matched to a gene: 5.

This clone was seen only a few times. The rearrangement joins TRBV4-3 to TRBJ2-1, with D possibly being TRBD2 (6 bases). CDR3 length equals 17 residues. Between the trimmed V and J ends, which lost 1 base and 0 bases, there was a span of 13 bases. The germline CDR1 and CDR2 sequences are LGHNA and YSLEER. CDR3 in amino acids: CASSQGVAGSSYNEQFF. CDR3 coding DNA: TGCGCCAGCAGCCAAGGCGTCGCGGGAAGCTCCTACAATGAGCAGTTCTTC.

This clone was counted between two and nine times. This CDR3 reads CASSDLQETQYF. The CDR3 DNA reads TGTGCCAGCTCAGACTTACAAGAGACCCAGTACTTC. This sequence joins TRBV18 and TRBJ2-5; D is unresolved. V lost 5 bases to trimming and J lost 2 bases, with 6 bases between them. CDR3 length: 12 residues. The V gene's germline CDR1 is KGHSH and CDR2 LQKENI.

The genes are TRBV6-5 and TRBJ2-5; perhaps TRBD1 as D (6 bases). The CDR3 is made up of 14 amino acids. CDR1 MNHEY and CDR2 SVGAGI come from the germline V gene. Trimming left V 1 base short and J 2 bases short, with 8 bases between. DNA for the CDR3: TGTGCCAGCAGTTACTGGGGGCAACAAGAGACCCAGTACTTC. Protein product: CASSYWGQQETQYF.